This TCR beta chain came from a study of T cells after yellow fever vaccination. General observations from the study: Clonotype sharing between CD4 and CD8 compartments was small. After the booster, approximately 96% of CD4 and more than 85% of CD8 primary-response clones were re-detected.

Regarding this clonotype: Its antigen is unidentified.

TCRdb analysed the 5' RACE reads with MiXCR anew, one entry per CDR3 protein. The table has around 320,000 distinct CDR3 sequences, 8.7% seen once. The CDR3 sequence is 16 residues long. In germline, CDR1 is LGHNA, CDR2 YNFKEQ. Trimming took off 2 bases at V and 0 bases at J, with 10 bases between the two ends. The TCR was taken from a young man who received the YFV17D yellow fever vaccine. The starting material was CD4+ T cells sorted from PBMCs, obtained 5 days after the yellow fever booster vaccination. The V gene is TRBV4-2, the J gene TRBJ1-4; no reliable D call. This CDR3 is CASSQLGHATNEKLFF. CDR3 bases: TGTGCCAGCAGCCAACTGGGCCATGCAACTAATGAAAAACTGTTTTTT.